These 2 T cell receptor beta chains share one sample of origin, sequenced in a study of cytomegalovirus exposure and HLA in healthy donors. PCR involved 60 Vbeta and 13 Jbeta primers. Sequencing was performed with immunoSEQ multiplex PCR; in TCRdb, only in-frame clones are kept and a portion is missing. In the table there are some 140,000 clones, approximately 77% of which are singletons. Sequencing used PBMCs. All receptors come from a woman aged 55-70 years in good health and CMV-seronegative.

DNA for the CDR3: TGCGCCAGCAGCTTTAGCCTGGATGAGCAGTTCTTC. The encoded protein is CASSFSLDEQFF. The rearrangement joins TRBV5-1 to TRBJ2-1; the D is unclear. V shed 2 bases and J shed 8 bases, with 8 bases lying between them. The CDR3 sequence is 12 residues long. Germline loops: CDR1 SGHRS, CDR2 YFSETQ.

This rearrangement joins TRBV18 to TRBJ2-7; unclear D gene. This CDR3 has 13 residues. Looked up from germline, CDR1 is KGHSH and CDR2 is LQKENI. Trimming removed 4 bases at V and 3 bases at J, with 10 bases between. CDR3 DNA: TGTGCCAGCTCACAGTCGCCAGGCTACGAGCAGTACTTC. This encodes CASSQSPGYEQYF.